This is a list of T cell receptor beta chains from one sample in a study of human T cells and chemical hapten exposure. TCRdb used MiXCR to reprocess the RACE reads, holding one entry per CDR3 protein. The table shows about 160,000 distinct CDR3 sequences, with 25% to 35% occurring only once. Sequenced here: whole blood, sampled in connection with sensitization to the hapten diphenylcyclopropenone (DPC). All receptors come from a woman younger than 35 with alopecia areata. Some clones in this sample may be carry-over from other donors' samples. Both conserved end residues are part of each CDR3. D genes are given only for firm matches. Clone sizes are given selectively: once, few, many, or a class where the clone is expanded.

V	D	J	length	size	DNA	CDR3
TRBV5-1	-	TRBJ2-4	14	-	TGCGCCAGCAGGGAAGGGTCAGCCAAAAACATTCAGTACTTC	CASREGSAKNIQYF
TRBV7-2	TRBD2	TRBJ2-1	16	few	TGTGCCAGCAGCTTAGTCCCTAGCGGGAGTAGAAATGAGCAGTTCTTC	CASSLVPSGSRNEQFF
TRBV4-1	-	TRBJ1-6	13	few	TGCGCCAGCAGCTACAGGGAGGAGTCACCCCTCCACTTT	CASSYREESPLHF
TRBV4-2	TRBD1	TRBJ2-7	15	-	TGTGCCAGCAGCCCAGGGGATCCAGGGGGCTACGAGCAGTACTTC	CASSPGDPGGYEQYF
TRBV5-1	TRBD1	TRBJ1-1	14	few	TGCGCCAGCAGCTTGGGACAGGGACGGACTGAAGCTTTCTTT	CASSLGQGRTEAFF
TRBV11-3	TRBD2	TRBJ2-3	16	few	TGTGCCAGCAGCTTAAGGCATAGCGGGTTTACAGATACGCAGTATTTT	CASSLRHSGFTDTQYF
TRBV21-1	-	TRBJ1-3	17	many	TGTGCCAGCAGCAAAGCGCTGCAGATTGCCGCTGGAAACACCATATATTTT	CASSKALQIAAGNTIYF
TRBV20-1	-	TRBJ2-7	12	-	TGCAGTGGCGCAGGGGATTCTTACGAGCAGTACTTC	CSGAGDSYEQYF
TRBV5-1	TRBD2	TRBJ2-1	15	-	TGCGCCAGCAGTTGGACTAGCGGGAGTCGGAATGAGCAGTTCTTC	CASSWTSGSRNEQFF
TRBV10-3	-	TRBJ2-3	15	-	TGTGCCATCAGGGAGGGGGCGGCAAGCACAGATACGCAGTATTTT	CAIREGAASTDTQYF
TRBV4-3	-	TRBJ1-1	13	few	TGCGCCAGCAGCCACAACGTGAATAGTCAAGCTTTCTTT	CASSHNVNSQAFF
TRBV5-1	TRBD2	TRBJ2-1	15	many	TGCGCCAGCAGCTTTAGCGGGGAGCCTGACAATGAGCAGTTCTTC	CASSFSGEPDNEQFF
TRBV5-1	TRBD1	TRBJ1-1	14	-	TGCGCCAGCAGCTTCTGGACAGGGGGGACTGAAGCTTTCTTT	CASSFWTGGTEAFF
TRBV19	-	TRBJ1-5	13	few	TGTGCCAGTAGTATCTTGTGGGATCAGCCCCAGCATTTT	CASSILWDQPQHF
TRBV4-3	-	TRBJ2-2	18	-	TGCGCCAGCAGCCAGGACATCTCAGGGCACCTAGACACCGGGGAGCTGTTTTTT	CASSQDISGHLDTGELFF
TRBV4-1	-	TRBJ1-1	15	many	TGCGCCAGCAGCCAGACGACAGTACTGAACACTGAAGCTTTCTTT	CASSQTTVLNTEAFF
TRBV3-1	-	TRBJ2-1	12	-	TGTGCCAGCAGCCAACTGGGGAATGAGCAGTTCTTC	CASSQLGNEQFF
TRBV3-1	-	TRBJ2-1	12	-	TGTGCCAGCAGCCAACTCCGGGAAGGGCAGTTCTTC	CASSQLREGQFF
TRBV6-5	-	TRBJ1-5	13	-	TGTGCCAGCAGCGACTTGGGCAATCAGCCCCAGCATTTT	CASSDLGNQPQHF
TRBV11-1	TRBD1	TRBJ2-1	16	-	TGTGCCAGCAGATCCCCAGGGACAGGGAGACGCAATGAGCAGTTCTTC	CASRSPGTGRRNEQFF
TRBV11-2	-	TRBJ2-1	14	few	TGTGCCAGCAGCTTAGTGAACGCTTCTCCTGAGCAGTTCTTC	CASSLVNASPEQFF
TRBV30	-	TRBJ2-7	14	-	TGTGCCCGCTTTCCGGACCCCTTCCCCTACGAGCAGTACTTC	CARFPDPFPYEQYF